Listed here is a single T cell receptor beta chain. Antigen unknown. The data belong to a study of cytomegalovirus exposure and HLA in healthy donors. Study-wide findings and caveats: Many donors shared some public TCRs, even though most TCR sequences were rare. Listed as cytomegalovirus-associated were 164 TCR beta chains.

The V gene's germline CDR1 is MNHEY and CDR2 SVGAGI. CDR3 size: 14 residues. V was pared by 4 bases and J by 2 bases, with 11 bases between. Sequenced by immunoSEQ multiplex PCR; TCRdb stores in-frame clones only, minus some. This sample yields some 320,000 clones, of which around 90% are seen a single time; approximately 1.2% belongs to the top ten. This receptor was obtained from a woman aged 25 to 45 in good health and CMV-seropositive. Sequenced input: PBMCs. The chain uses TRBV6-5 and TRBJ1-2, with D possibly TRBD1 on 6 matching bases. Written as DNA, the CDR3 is TGTGCCAGCAGTTCCTCGGGACAAAACTATGGCTACACCTTC. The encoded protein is CASSSSGQNYGYTF.